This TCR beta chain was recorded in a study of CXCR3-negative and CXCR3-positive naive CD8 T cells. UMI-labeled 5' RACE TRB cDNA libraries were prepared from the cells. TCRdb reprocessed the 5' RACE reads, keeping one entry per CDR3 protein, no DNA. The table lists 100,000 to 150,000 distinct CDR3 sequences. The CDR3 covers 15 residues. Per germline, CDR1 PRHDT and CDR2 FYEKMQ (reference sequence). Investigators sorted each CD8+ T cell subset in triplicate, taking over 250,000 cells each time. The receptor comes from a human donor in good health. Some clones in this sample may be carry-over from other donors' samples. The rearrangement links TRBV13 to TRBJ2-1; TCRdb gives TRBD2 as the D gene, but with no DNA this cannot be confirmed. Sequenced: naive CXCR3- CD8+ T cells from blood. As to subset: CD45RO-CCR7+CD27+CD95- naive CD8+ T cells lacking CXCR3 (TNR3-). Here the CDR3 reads CASLIAGGSYNEQFF.